What follows are 30 T cell receptor beta chains derived from one specimen sequenced in a study of cytomegalovirus exposure and HLA in healthy donors. Researchers ran the PCR with 60 Vbeta and 13 Jbeta primers. Profiled with immunoSEQ multiplex PCR; TCRdb holds only in-frame clones, not every one. Of 90,000 to 100,000 clones listed, around 73% were seen once; the top ten hold about 3.3%. The sequencing sample was made of PBMCs. The receptor source for this set is a middle-aged woman in good health and CMV-seronegative.

The chain is built from TRBV7-9 and TRBJ1-1; tentatively, D is TRBD1 (6 bases). The V end lost 2 bases, the J end lost 7 bases, and 14 bases lay between the germline ends. Germline CDR1 reads SEHNR; CDR2 reads FQNEAQ (reference sequence). The CDR3 runs to 14 residues. CDR3 nucleotide sequence: TGTGCCAGCAGCTTACTAGGGGGGGTGGATGAAGCTTTCTTT. Encoded protein: CASSLLGGVDEAFF. Drawing the rest from reference TRBV7-9 and TRBJ1-1, the complete variable domain is DTGVSQNPRHKITKRGQNVTFRCDPISEHNRLYWYRQTLGQGPEFLTYFQNEAQLEKSRLLSDRFSAERPKGSFSTLEIQRTEQGDSAMYLCASSLLGGVDEAFFGQGTRLTVV.

The rearrangement joins TRBV14 to TRBJ1-2, with D perhaps TRBD1 (5 bases). Looked up from germline, CDR1 is SGHDN and CDR2 is FVKESK. The CDR3 extends over 14 amino acids. V was clipped by 1 base and J by 5 bases, with 11 bases between them. Written as DNA, the CDR3 is TGTGCCAGCAGCCAAGCTTCGACAGCTTATGGCTACACCTTC. It is translated as CASSQASTAYGYTF.

This chain joins TRBV28 and TRBJ1-1; 9 bases are shared with TRBD1. CDR3 length: 17 residues. CDR1 and CDR2 (germline): MDHEN, SYDVKM. The junction had 11 bases not matched to a gene; V was cut back by 5 bases and J by 1 base. The chain's CDR3 is CASSPQTLTGGNTEAFF. In DNA, the CDR3 is TGTGCCAGCAGTCCACAGACCCTGACAGGGGGGAACACTGAAGCTTTCTTT.

The chain is built from TRBV18 and TRBJ2-1, with TRBD2 matching 8 bases. After removal of 4 bases from V and 2 bases from J, the junction contained 4 bases not matched to a gene. The V gene's germline CDR1 is KGHSH and CDR2 LQKENI. The CDR3 runs to 15 residues. As DNA, the CDR3 is TGTGCCAGCTCACAAACTAGCGGACCCTACAATGAGCAGTTCTTC. Translation: CASSQTSGPYNEQFF.

The chain is built from TRBV28 and TRBJ2-4; D might be TRBD1 (6 bases). Germline CDR1 reads MDHEN; CDR2 reads SYDVKM. The V gene lost 6 bases and the J gene lost 0 bases, with 12 bases spanning the gap. CDR3 length: 15 amino acids. The CDR3 DNA is TGTGCCAGCAGAGAAGGGGGATTAGCCAAAAACATTCAGTACTTC. This gives the protein CASREGGLAKNIQYF.

The chain combines TRBV19 with TRBJ1-5, with D possibly being TRBD1 (6 bases). The CDR3 length is 15 residues. The germline V gene has CDR1 LNHDA and CDR2 SQIVND (reference sequence). V gave up 4 bases and J gave up 6 bases, with 16 bases separating them. The CDR3 region is CASSTRGRGGQPQHF. The CDR3 coding sequence is TGTGCCAGTAGTACCCGGGGCAGGGGTGGTCAGCCCCAGCATTTT.

The rearrangement uses TRBV11-1 and TRBJ2-2, with D possibly being TRBD2 (6 bases). The CDR3 contains 16 residues. Trimming took 8 bases from V and 1 from J, leaving 17 bases between them. Germline loops: CDR1 SGHAT, CDR2 FQDESV (reference sequence). CDR3 loop: CASRQGERVNTGELFF. The CDR3 nucleotides read TGTGCCAGCCGCCAGGGTGAGCGGGTGAACACCGGGGAGCTGTTTTTT.

The V and J genes are TRBV19 and TRBJ2-7, with TRBD2 matching 9 bases. Germline V lookup: CDR1 LNHDA, CDR2 SQIVND (reference sequence). CDR3 length: 13 amino acids. In nucleotides, the CDR3 is TGTTCTTGTAGCGGGAGTGGTTTGCAGGAGCAGTACTTC. Its translation is CSCSGSGLQEQYF.

V and J are TRBV27 and TRBJ1-2; D is unresolved. V lost 5 bases, J lost 1 base, and 14 bases lay in between. The V gene's germline CDR1 is MNHEY and CDR2 SMNVEV (reference sequence). CDR3 length: 15 residues. This CDR3 is CASSAAGLLNYGYTF. Written as DNA, the CDR3 is TGTGCCAGCAGTGCGGCGGGCCTCCTTAACTATGGCTACACCTTC.

The V and J genes are TRBV7-2 and TRBJ2-7, with D possibly matching TRBD2 (6 bases). The CDR3 is 14 residues long. Germline V gives CDR1 SGHTA, CDR2 FQGNSA. Trimming removed 2 bases from V and 7 bases from J, with 15 bases in between. CDR3 loop: CASSLIRTKGEQYF. In DNA form, the CDR3 reads TGTGCCAGCAGCTTAATTCGGACTAAAGGAGAGCAGTACTTC.

This clone was seen once. V usage is TRBV7-9 and J usage is TRBJ2-1; 8 nucleotides agree with TRBD2. This CDR3 has 16 residues. V lost 6 bases, J lost 1 base, and 8 bases stayed unmatched. The V gene's germline CDR1 is SEHNR and CDR2 FQNEAQ (reference sequence). CDR3 sequence (DNA): TGTGCCAGCAGATCTACTACTAGCGGTTCCTACAATGAGCAGTTCTTC. It codes for CASRSTTSGSYNEQFF.

The chain couples TRBV7-6 to TRBJ2-1; 9 bases map to TRBD2. CDR3 length: 16 amino acids. The V gene's germline CDR1 is SGHVS and CDR2 FNYEAQ. The V and J ends lost 1 base and 4 bases, in that order; junction bases with no gene match: 5. CDR3: CASSLGSSGAYNEQFF. The CDR3 DNA reads TGTGCCAGCAGCTTAGGTTCTAGCGGGGCATACAATGAGCAGTTCTTC.

V is TRBV7-2 and J is TRBJ1-4; D gene uncertain. Per the germline V gene, CDR1 is SGHTA and CDR2 is FQGNSA. The V end lost 4 bases, the J end lost 4 bases, and 22 bases lay between the germline ends. The CDR3 totals 18 residues. The CDR3: CASSSRPLAAALNEKLFF. The CDR3 DNA is TGTGCCAGCAGCTCTCGTCCCCTCGCGGCAGCTCTTAATGAAAAACTGTTTTTT.

The V call is TRBV11-2, the J call TRBJ2-2, with 9 positions matching TRBD2. Trimming at V came to 0 bases and at J to 6 bases, leaving 2 bases not matched to a gene. This CDR3 region has 15 residues. Germline values: CDR1 SGHAT, CDR2 FQNNGV. CDR3 in amino acids: CASSLDGGRAGELFF. CDR3 nucleotides: TGTGCCAGCAGCTTAGATGGCGGGAGGGCCGGGGAGCTGTTTTTT.

The chain is built from TRBV6-6 and TRBJ2-5; D is unresolved. The germline V gene encodes CDR1 MNHNY and CDR2 SVGAGI (reference sequence). The CDR3 is made up of 13 amino acids. Deletions cut 0 bases from V and 4 bases from J, with 6 bases between. The CDR3 spells CASSYSLAETQYF. The CDR3, as DNA: TGTGCCAGCAGTTACTCTTTGGCAGAGACCCAGTACTTC.

The genes are TRBV23-1 and TRBJ1-4; TRBD1 might be the D (5 bases). TRBV23-1 is flagged as an ORF with uncertain function. This CDR3 region has 14 residues. This CDR3 is CVSTWGRGGEKLFF. CDR3 nucleotides: TGCGTCTCCACTTGGGGCCGGGGAGGTGAAAAACTGTTTTTT.

J is TRBJ2-7 and V is TRBV27, with D uncertain. Germline V gene sequence: CDR1 MNHEY, CDR2 SMNVEV (reference sequence). The CDR3 runs to 15 residues. The germline V and J ends were trimmed by 3 bases and 4 bases, with 16 bases remaining between them. The CDR3 loop is CASSLADGAAYEQYF. The CDR3 DNA is TGTGCCAGCAGTTTGGCCGACGGAGCCGCTTACGAGCAGTACTTC.

The rearrangement uses TRBV28 and TRBJ1-2; no definite D call. The CDR3 has 15 residues. The V gene's germline CDR1 is MDHEN and CDR2 SYDVKM. V lost 5 bases and J 3 bases, leaving 16 bases between the germline ends. CDR3: CASSPPGSSYYGYTF. For the CDR3, the DNA is TGTGCCAGCAGTCCCCCGGGTTCGTCCTACTATGGCTACACCTTC.

This clone appeared once. The rearrangement links TRBV6-1 to TRBJ2-1, with TRBD2 identical over 7 bases. The junction had 1 base not matched to a gene; V was cut back by 6 bases and J by 8 bases. Per germline, CDR1 MNHNS and CDR2 SASEGT. This CDR3 is 11 amino acids long. The CDR3 is CASSTSDEQFF. In DNA form, the CDR3 reads TGTGCCAGCAGCACTAGCGATGAGCAGTTCTTC.

The gene calls are TRBV6-6 and TRBJ2-7; weak D call: TRBD1 (6 bases). V was trimmed by 5 bases and J by 2 bases, leaving 10 bases between them. The CDR3 sequence is 13 residues long. CDR1 is MNHNY and CDR2 is SVGAGI in the germline V gene (reference sequence). The CDR3 region has the DNA TGTGCCAGCAGTCGAACAGGGACCTACGAGCAGTACTTC. Translation: CASSRTGTYEQYF.

This chain links TRBV28 with TRBJ2-1, with 14 nucleotides matching TRBD2. The CDR3 covers 16 residues. Trimming took 0 bases from V and 9 from J; bases not matched to a gene: 4. CDR1 and CDR2 from the germline V gene are MDHEN and SYDVKM. CDR3 protein: CASSLWGLAGEGEQFF. CDR3 bases: TGTGCCAGCAGTTTATGGGGACTAGCGGGAGAAGGTGAGCAGTTCTTC.

The V gene is TRBV29-1, the J gene TRBJ1-1; D gene unclear. CDR3 length: 19 residues. V was shortened by 4 bases and J by 0 bases, with 27 bases between the two germline ends. Germline lookup yields CDR1 SQVTM and CDR2 ANQGSEA. This CDR3 reads CSVVPHPVTQKKVNTEAFF. CDR3 DNA: TGCAGCGTTGTCCCCCACCCCGTTACACAGAAGAAGGTGAACACTGAAGCTTTCTTT.

Comments on this clone: Other DNA sequences in the sample encode the same CDR3. This chain joins TRBV7-2 and TRBJ2-7; 9 bases line up with TRBD2. The CDR3 loop spans 15 amino acids. CDR1 and CDR2 from the germline V gene are SGHTA and FQGNSA. J gave up 4 bases and V 1 base, and 5 bases lay outside the gene matches. The CDR3: CASSLGLAGYYEQYF. The CDR3 DNA is TGTGCCAGCAGCTTAGGGCTAGCGGGATATTACGAGCAGTACTTC. Variable domain in full (rest from reference TRBV7-2 and TRBJ2-7): GAGVSQSPSNKVTEKGKDVELRCDPISGHTALYWYRQSLGQGLEFLIYFQGNSAPDKSGLPSDRFSAERTGGSVSTLTIQRTQQEDSAVYLCASSLGLAGYYEQYFGPGTRLTVT.

The CDR3 DNA reads as TGTGCCAGCAGCTTTCAGGGGGCGCGGAATCAGCCCCAGCATTTT. This sequence encodes CASSFQGARNQPQHF. The V and J genes are TRBV7-2 and TRBJ1-5, with 8 bases matching TRBD1. The ends lost 3 bases at V and 4 bases at J; junction bases unmatched: 5. The germline V gene encodes CDR1 SGHTA and CDR2 FQGNSA. The CDR3 consists of 15 residues.

This clone showed up just a few times. The chain carries TRBV11-2 and TRBJ2-1; TRBD2 matches at 9 bases. Trimming at V came to 5 bases and at J to 10 bases, leaving 15 bases not matched to a gene. The germline V gene has CDR1 SGHAT and CDR2 FQNNGV. This CDR3 has 16 amino acids. The CDR3 sequence is CASSTTGTSILGEQFF. CDR3 DNA: TGTGCCAGCAGCACCACCGGGACTAGCATCTTGGGAGAGCAGTTCTTC.

The chain is built from TRBV5-1 and TRBJ2-5; 7 bases align to TRBD2. Per germline, CDR1 SGHRS and CDR2 YFSETQ. This CDR3 has 16 residues. The junction had 10 bases not matched to a gene; V was cut back by 4 bases and J by 1 base. The CDR3 loop reads CASSPGHGTIQETQYF. In DNA form, the CDR3 reads TGCGCCAGCAGCCCCGGACACGGGACTATCCAAGAGACCCAGTACTTC.

The chain is built from TRBV4-2 and TRBJ2-2; 11 bases line up with TRBD2. J gave up 2 bases and V 6 bases, and 11 bases lay outside the gene matches. Germline V CDR1 and CDR2: LGHNA, YNFKEQ. CDR3 size: 18 residues. For the CDR3, the DNA is TGTGCCAGCAGGCCAAATCCGGGACTAGCGGCTAACACCGGGGAGCTGTTTTTT. Encoded protein: CASRPNPGLAANTGELFF.

The V and J genes are TRBV28 and TRBJ1-5, with 8 bases that match TRBD1. CDR3 length equals 14 residues. J was trimmed by 10 bases and V by 7 bases; bases with no gene match: 12. In germline, CDR1 is MDHEN, CDR2 SYDVKM. The CDR3 bases are TGTGCCAGCACCATCACAGGGGGAATCTCACCCCAGCATTTT. Its translation is CASTITGGISPQHF.

This clone was counted between two and nine times. The genes are TRBV7-9 and TRBJ2-7; D is unclear. There are 15 residues in the CDR3. Looked up from germline, CDR1 is SEHNR and CDR2 is FQNEAQ (reference sequence). V was clipped by 2 bases and J by 0 bases, with 11 bases between them. The chain's CDR3 is CASSLNSLFSYEQYF. CDR3 DNA: TGTGCCAGCAGCTTAAACAGTTTATTCTCCTACGAGCAGTACTTC.

This clone appeared once. The chain couples TRBV6-1 to TRBJ1-5; possibly TRBD1 for D (6 bases). Germline V gives CDR1 MNHNS, CDR2 SASEGT. Trimming cost V 2 bases and J 11 bases, with 25 bases left between them. The CDR3 is made up of 17 amino acids. In DNA form, the CDR3 reads TGTGCCAGCAGTGAACTTCCACCCCAGCAGGGGCATGGGTCCCAGCATTTT. Amino acid sequence: CASSELPPQQGHGSQHF.